This T cell receptor beta chain appears in the sequencing data of a study of cytomegalovirus exposure and HLA in healthy donors. Remarks on this clone: Its antigen is unknown. The junction departs from germline at one end; a sequencing error may be responsible.

General study findings and limits: HLA restriction was apparent for most CMV-associated TCR beta chains in a later analysis. While the bulk of TCR sequences proved rare, some public TCRs turned up in many donors.

This CDR3 spans 22 amino acids. CDR1 SGHRS and CDR2 YFSETQ come from the germline V gene. A multiplex PCR was run with 60 Vbeta primers and 13 Jbeta primers. TCRdb's copy holds only in-frame clones and misses some; the assay was immunoSEQ multiplex PCR. The sample holds about 160,000 clones, roughly 72% seen once. The chain recombines TRBV5-1 with TRBJ2-2; 9 positions match TRBD2. Sample: PBMCs. The source is a woman in her thirties or forties in good health and CMV-seronegative. The CDR3 loop reads CASSLALAGGRSSVRNAGELFF. The CDR3 nucleotides read TGCGCCAGCAGCTTGGCGTTGGCGGGAGGGCGAAGTAGTGTACGGAACGCCGGGGAGCTGTTTTTT.